This is a list of T cell receptor beta chains from one sample in a study of blood T cell repertoires in COVID-19. The data were produced by immunoSEQ multiplex PCR, yet TCRdb's version contains in-frame clones alone and is incomplete. The sample lists 200,000 to 250,000 clones; roughly four fifths were seen once. The specimen was peripheral blood. The origin of the receptors is a woman in her 40s with acute or convalescent COVID-19. The CDR3 runs from the conserved cysteine through the conserved F or W. Each record gives: D gene, J gene, clone size, V gene, CDR3 DNA, CDR3 protein. The D gene is left open where the match is weak. Some rows mark clone size as missing; the rest say once, few, many or name a class of expanded clone.

D gene: NA; J gene: TRBJ1-1; clone size: NA; V gene: TRBV10-3; CDR3 DNA: TGTGCCATCAGTGAAGGACAGACACTGAGCACTGAAGCTTTCTTT; CDR3 protein: CAISEGQTLSTEAFF
D gene: NA; J gene: TRBJ1-2; clone size: few; V gene: TRBV19; CDR3 DNA: TGTGCCAGTAGTGCGGGGCAGTATGGCTACACCTTC; CDR3 protein: CASSAGQYGYTF
D gene: NA; J gene: TRBJ1-2; clone size: NA; V gene: TRBV30; CDR3 DNA: TGTGCCTGGAGTGTATCCCTTTCAGGGGATGGCTACACCTTC; CDR3 protein: CAWSVSLSGDGYTF
D gene: TRBD1; J gene: TRBJ1-1; clone size: NA; V gene: TRBV19; CDR3 DNA: TGTGCCAGTAGGGTCTCTTGGACAGGGTCCCCTGAAGCTTTCTTT; CDR3 protein: CASRVSWTGSPEAFF
D gene: TRBD2; J gene: TRBJ2-5; clone size: NA; V gene: TRBV5-1; CDR3 DNA: TGCGCCAGCAGCCAGGCCGGGACTAGCGGCCAAGAGACCCAGTACTTC; CDR3 protein: CASSQAGTSGQETQYF
D gene: NA; J gene: TRBJ2-7; clone size: NA; V gene: TRBV3-1/TRBV3-2; CDR3 DNA: TGTGCCAGCAGCAAAAGGGCGGGGATTAGCTCCTACGAGCAGTACTTC; CDR3 protein: CASSKRAGISSYEQYF
D gene: NA; J gene: TRBJ1-1; clone size: NA; V gene: TRBV7-3; CDR3 DNA: TGTGCCAGCAGCCACCTTGACAGATTTGAAGCTTTCTTT; CDR3 protein: CASSHLDRFEAFF
D gene: NA; J gene: TRBJ1-1; clone size: once; V gene: TRBV3-1/TRBV3-2; CDR3 DNA: TGTGCCAGCAGCCAGAGAATTATACAGGGTAACACTGAAGCTTTCTTT; CDR3 protein: CASSQRIIQGNTEAFF
D gene: TRBD1; J gene: TRBJ1-2; clone size: NA; V gene: TRBV5-8; CDR3 DNA: TGTGCCAGCAGCCCGGACAGGGTCGTCTATGGCTACACCTTC; CDR3 protein: CASSPDRVVYGYTF
D gene: TRBD1; J gene: TRBJ1-1; clone size: NA; V gene: TRBV7-3; CDR3 DNA: TGTGCCAGCGGACGAGGGGGACGGGACAGGGCTGGCACTGAAGCTTTCTTT; CDR3 protein: CASGRGGRDRAGTEAFF
D gene: TRBD1; J gene: TRBJ2-1; clone size: once; V gene: TRBV2; CDR3 DNA: TGTGCCAGCAGTGATCTGGGACAGGGGGCGGATGAGCAGTTCTTC; CDR3 protein: CASSDLGQGADEQFF
D gene: NA; J gene: TRBJ2-3; clone size: NA; V gene: TRBV7-9; CDR3 DNA: TGTGCCAGCGAGGGACTTGACAGGGCCCTCCCCACAGATACGCAGTATTTT; CDR3 protein: CASEGLDRALPTDTQYF
D gene: NA; J gene: TRBJ1-1; clone size: NA; V gene: TRBV6-5; CDR3 DNA: TGTGCCGGCCGCCCAGCGTGGAACACTGAAGCTTTCTTT; CDR3 protein: CAGRPAWNTEAFF
D gene: NA; J gene: TRBJ1-5; clone size: NA; V gene: TRBV30; CDR3 DNA: TGTGCCTGGAGTCGTGGGGCGCCCAATCAGCCCCAGCATTTT; CDR3 protein: CAWSRGAPNQPQHF
D gene: TRBD1; J gene: TRBJ2-7; clone size: NA; V gene: TRBV27; CDR3 DNA: TGTGCCAGCACCTCTTACAGGGGGTCAGTCCACGAGCAGTACTTC; CDR3 protein: CASTSYRGSVHEQYF
D gene: TRBD1; J gene: TRBJ1-4; clone size: NA; V gene: TRBV14; CDR3 DNA: TGTGCCAGCAGCCGTCTAACCGGGACAGGGAATAATGAAAAACTGTTTTTT; CDR3 protein: CASSRLTGTGNNEKLFF
D gene: TRBD2; J gene: TRBJ2-5; clone size: NA; V gene: TRBV5-6; CDR3 DNA: TGTGCCAGCAGCTTGGGTCTCGGGACTAGCGGGGATTGGGAGACCCAGTACTTC; CDR3 protein: CASSLGLGTSGDWETQYF
D gene: TRBD2; J gene: TRBJ2-1; clone size: NA; V gene: TRBV7-2; CDR3 DNA: TGTGCCAGCAGCGTCACCGGGACTAGCGCCAATGAGCAGTTCTTC; CDR3 protein: CASSVTGTSANEQFF
D gene: TRBD1; J gene: TRBJ2-1; clone size: NA; V gene: TRBV5-1; CDR3 DNA: TGCGCCAGCAGCTTATGGGACAGCTCCTACAATGAGCAGTTCTTC; CDR3 protein: CASSLWDSSYNEQFF
D gene: TRBD2; J gene: TRBJ2-2; clone size: NA; V gene: TRBV27; CDR3 DNA: TGTGCCAGCAGTTTAGCTAGCGGGAGGCCCAGGACCGGGGAGCTGTTTTTT; CDR3 protein: CASSLASGRPRTGELFF
D gene: NA; J gene: TRBJ1-6; clone size: NA; V gene: TRBV6-6; CDR3 DNA: TGTGCCAGCAGTTACTCCTCCCGGACAGTTAATTCACCCCTCCACTTT; CDR3 protein: CASSYSSRTVNSPLHF
D gene: TRBD1; J gene: TRBJ1-4; clone size: NA; V gene: TRBV15; CDR3 DNA: TGTGCCACCAGCAGGACGAGACAGGGGGCTTCGGGAACTAATGAAAAACTGTTTTTT; CDR3 protein: CATSRTRQGASGTNEKLFF
D gene: TRBD2; J gene: TRBJ2-3; clone size: NA; V gene: TRBV29-1; CDR3 DNA: TGCAGCGTTGGGGGAGGGCGAGGCACAGATACGCAGTATTTT; CDR3 protein: CSVGGGRGTDTQYF
D gene: NA; J gene: TRBJ2-3; clone size: NA; V gene: TRBV6-6; CDR3 DNA: TGTGCCAGCAGTAAGGACAAGTGGGATACGCAGTATTTT; CDR3 protein: CASSKDKWDTQYF
D gene: NA; J gene: TRBJ2-2; clone size: NA; V gene: TRBV19; CDR3 DNA: TGTGCCAGTATAACCCGGACAGCCCCCGGGGAGCTGTTTTTT; CDR3 protein: CASITRTAPGELFF
D gene: NA; J gene: TRBJ2-1; clone size: NA; V gene: TRBV10-2; CDR3 DNA: TGCGCCAGCAGTGGGGACATCGATGAGCAGTTCTTC; CDR3 protein: CASSGDIDEQFF
D gene: NA; J gene: TRBJ2-1; clone size: NA; V gene: TRBV21-1; CDR3 DNA: TGTGCCAGCAGAACCTCCGCGGAGATCTACAATGAGCAGTTCTTC; CDR3 protein: CASRTSAEIYNEQFF
D gene: NA; J gene: TRBJ1-1; clone size: NA; V gene: TRBV4-1; CDR3 DNA: TGCGCCAGCAGCCAAGAGTGGGGGCTTAGGTACACTGAAGCTTTCTTT; CDR3 protein: CASSQEWGLRYTEAFF
D gene: NA; J gene: TRBJ2-7; clone size: NA; V gene: TRBV4-1; CDR3 DNA: TGCGCCAGCAGCGTTCTAGCCGGGGGCTCCTACGAGCAGTACTTC; CDR3 protein: CASSVLAGGSYEQYF